Sequencing of this T cell receptor (beta chain) was carried out in a study of low-dose radiotherapy and immunotherapy resistance in tumors. Overall study context: Cohort 2 patients were irradiated with 1 Gy every two weeks, reaching 13 Gy over 26 weeks.

This CDR3 region has 13 residues. V lost 1 base and J lost 6, with 9 bases in between. CDR1 and CDR2 from the germline V gene are SGHRS and YFSETQ. Patients qualified if they had advanced solid tumors that lacked tumor-infiltrating lymphocytes. TRAV- and TRBV-specific primers primed first-strand cDNA, covering alpha and beta chains. A constant-region primer paired with the V-primer adapter amplified TCRs over approximately 20 PCR cycles. TCRdb reprocessed the reads via MiXCR and lists one record per CDR3 protein. The top ten hold about 3% of the sample, which has 10,000 to 15,000 distinct CDR3 sequences, around 74% seen once.

The clonotype comes from a human donor with advanced metastatic prostate, ovarian, gallbladder or colorectal cancer (not recorded which). This table probably holds off-target reads from a library built for another chain. The V and J genes are TRBV5-1 and TRBJ2-3; D gene unclear. The CDR3 nucleotides read TGCGCCAGCAGCTTGAAGGTGAAGGATACGCAGTATTTT. Its protein product is CASSLKVKDTQYF.